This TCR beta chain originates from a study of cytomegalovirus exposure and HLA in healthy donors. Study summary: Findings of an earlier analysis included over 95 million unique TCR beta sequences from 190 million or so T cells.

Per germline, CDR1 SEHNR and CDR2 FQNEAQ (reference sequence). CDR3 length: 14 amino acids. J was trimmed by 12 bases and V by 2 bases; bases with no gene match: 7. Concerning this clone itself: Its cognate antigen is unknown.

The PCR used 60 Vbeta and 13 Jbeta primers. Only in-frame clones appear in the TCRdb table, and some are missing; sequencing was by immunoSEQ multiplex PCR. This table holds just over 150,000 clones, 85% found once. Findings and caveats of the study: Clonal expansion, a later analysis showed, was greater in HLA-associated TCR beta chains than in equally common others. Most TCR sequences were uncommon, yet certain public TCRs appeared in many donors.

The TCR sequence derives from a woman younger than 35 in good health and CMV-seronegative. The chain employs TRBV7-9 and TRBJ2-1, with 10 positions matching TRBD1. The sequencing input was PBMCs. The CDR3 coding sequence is TGTGCCAGCAGCTTACCCGACAGGGGGCGTGGGCAGTTCTTC. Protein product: CASSLPDRGRGQFF. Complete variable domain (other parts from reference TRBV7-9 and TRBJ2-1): DTGVSQNPRHKITKRGQNVTFRCDPISEHNRLYWYRQTLGQGPEFLTYFQNEAQLEKSRLLSDRFSAERPKGSFSTLEIQRTEQGDSAMYLCASSLPDRGRGQFFGPGTRLTVL.